The T cell receptor (beta chain) under discussion was sequenced for a study of cytomegalovirus exposure and HLA in healthy donors. General observations from the study: Most observed TCR sequences were rare, whereas some public TCRs were detected in many donors.

V lost 3 bases to trimming and J lost 1 base, with 20 bases between them. The CDR3 is made up of 17 amino acids. CDR1 is SGDLS and CDR2 is YYNGEE in the germline V gene. PCR employed 60 Vbeta and 13 Jbeta primers. Sequenced by immunoSEQ multiplex PCR; TCRdb stores in-frame clones only, minus some. In the table there are around 150,000 clones, over 75% of which are singletons. This clone appeared a single time. Its antigen is as yet unknown. The V call is TRBV9, the J call TRBJ2-7; D possibly corresponds to TRBD1 (5 bases). Material for sequencing was PBMCs. This TCR was recovered from a woman aged 35 to 49 in good health and CMV-seronegative. This CDR3 reads CASSADPGSAGSYEQYF. The DNA for the CDR3 is TGTGCCAGCAGCGCTGACCCAGGGTCGGCCGGGTCCTACGAGCAGTACTTC.